The 21 T cell receptor beta chains presented below share a single source sample, sequenced in a study of T cells expressing NK-cell markers. TCRdb reprocessed the 5' RACE reads, keeping one entry per CDR3 protein, no DNA. The specimen's table records 400,000 to 500,000 distinct CDR3 sequences. Input material: blood T cells: a sorted CD56 or NKG2C T cell subset, CD4+ or CD8+ T cells, or bulk PBMC T cells (not recorded which). The receptors stem from a woman between 18 and 75 years old in good health.

This chain's CDR3 is CASRGASYEQYF. The chain joins TRBV18 to TRBJ2-7; TCRdb's D call, TRBD1, is unchecked because there is no DNA. The CDR3 has 12 amino acids. CDR1 and CDR2 (germline): KGHSH, LQKENI.

The CDR3 is CASSEGGQNTEAFF. The chain uses TRBV2 and TRBJ1-1. The CDR3 runs to 14 residues. Germline loops: CDR1 SNHLY, CDR2 FYNNEI.

The rearrangement links TRBV20-1 to TRBJ2-2. The CDR3 runs 13 residues. CDR1 and CDR2 from the germline V gene are DFQATT and SNEGSKA (reference sequence). CDR3 amino acids: CSARDLGTGELFF.

The chain recombines TRBV28 with TRBJ2-5; as DNA is missing, the TRBD1 call by TCRdb cannot be tested. The CDR3 is made up of 17 amino acids. Germline CDR1 is MDHEN and CDR2 is SYDVKM. The CDR3 here is CASSSPGTALGQETQYF.

The chain links TRBV12-3 or TRBV12-4 to TRBJ2-5; there is no DNA to check the TCRdb D call of TRBD1. The CDR3 consists of 14 residues. The CDR3 loop reads CASTISTGRETQYF.

The chain links TRBV6-2 or TRBV6-3 to TRBJ2-1; TCRdb lists TRBD2, though no DNA is available to test this call. CDR3 size: 14 residues. Germline V lookup: CDR1 MNHEY, CDR2 SVGEGT. The CDR3 here is CASSWTSGGGEQFF.

V and J are TRBV14 and TRBJ1-4; TCRdb selects TRBD1, and the lack of DNA leaves this call unchecked. The CDR3 runs to 15 residues. The germline CDR1 and CDR2 sequences are SGHDN and FVKESK. CDR3 region: CASSQGTGANEKLFF.

This chain uses TRBV5-5 with TRBJ2-1; as DNA is missing, the TRBD1 call by TCRdb cannot be tested. Germline V CDR1 and CDR2: SGHKS, YYEKEE (reference sequence). This CDR3 region has 16 residues. This CDR3 is CASSNPERGSYNEQFF.

The chain couples TRBV28 to TRBJ1-1. Germline V lookup: CDR1 MDHEN, CDR2 SYDVKM. The CDR3 contains 15 residues. CDR3 sequence reads: CASSPLPGANTEAFF.

This rearrangement joins TRBV12-3 or TRBV12-4 to TRBJ1-5. This CDR3 contains 16 residues. The CDR3 here is CASSASRGFSNQPQHF.

CDR3 loop: CASKVEAVSSTGELFF. The chain uses TRBV5-1 and TRBJ2-2; TCRdb names TRBD1, which stays unverified in the absence of DNA. The CDR3 totals 16 residues. Germline CDR1 reads SGHRS; CDR2 reads YFSETQ.

V gene TRBV10-2 combines with J gene TRBJ2-5. The germline V gene has CDR1 WSHSY and CDR2 SAAADI. The CDR3 consists of 14 residues. CDR3 protein: CASSEYETQETQYF.

The rearrangement joins TRBV7-2 to TRBJ1-1; TCRdb indicates TRBD1, and absent DNA this call remains unverified. The CDR3 is 13 amino acids. The V gene's germline CDR1 is SGHTA and CDR2 FQGNSA. The CDR3 loop is CASSIQGNTEAFF. Full variable domain (rest looked up from reference TRBV7-2 and TRBJ1-1): GAGVSQSPSNKVTEKGKDVELRCDPISGHTALYWYRQSLGQGLEFLIYFQGNSAPDKSGLPSDRFSAERTGGSVSTLTIQRTQQEDSAVYLCASSIQGNTEAFFGQGTRLTVV.

The chain employs TRBV5-1 and TRBJ2-3; TCRdb gives TRBD1 as the D gene, but with no DNA this cannot be confirmed. In germline, CDR1 is SGHRS, CDR2 YFSETQ. This CDR3 has 14 residues. The CDR3 protein is CASSGGTNTDTQYF.

This chain links TRBV29-1 with TRBJ2-1; TCRdb's D gene call, TRBD1, goes unchecked for lack of DNA. This CDR3 is 12 amino acids long. Germline-derived CDR1 and CDR2 are SQVTM and ANQGSEA. The CDR3 loop reads CSVGGVGDEQFF.

This chain joins TRBV20-1 and TRBJ2-2. The CDR3 has 12 amino acids. The germline CDR1 and CDR2 sequences are DFQATT and SNEGSKA (reference sequence). CDR3 residues: CSALDFSGELFF.

This chain joins TRBV7-6 and TRBJ2-3; TCRdb outputs TRBD2, but without DNA this stays unchecked. From germline, CDR1 is SGHVS and CDR2 FNYEAQ. This CDR3 contains 14 residues. The CDR3 region is CASSLGAPLGTQYF.

CDR3 loop: CASSLIDGTSPLHF. The V gene is TRBV7-9, the J gene TRBJ1-6; the D call from TCRdb, TRBD1, cannot be confirmed without DNA. This CDR3 comprises 14 residues. CDR1 and CDR2 (germline): SEHNR, FQNEAQ (reference sequence). Full variable domain (outside the CDR3, taken from reference TRBV7-9 and TRBJ1-6): DTGVSQNPRHKITKRGQNVTFRCDPISEHNRLYWYRQTLGQGPEFLTYFQNEAQLEKSRLLSDRFSAERPKGSFSTLEIQRTEQGDSAMYLCASSLIDGTSPLHFGNGTRLTVT.

The V and J genes are TRBV7-2 and TRBJ2-7; the TCRdb call, TRBD1, lacks DNA for checking. In germline, CDR1 is SGHTA, CDR2 FQGNSA. This CDR3 region has 14 residues. This CDR3 is CASSPYRGTYEQYF. Filled out from reference TRBV7-2 and TRBJ2-7, the complete variable domain reads GAGVSQSPSNKVTEKGKDVELRCDPISGHTALYWYRQSLGQGLEFLIYFQGNSAPDKSGLPSDRFSAERTGGSVSTLTIQRTQQEDSAVYLCASSPYRGTYEQYFGPGTRLTVT.

The rearrangement joins TRBV7-8 to TRBJ1-4. The CDR3 runs 14 residues. Germline loops: CDR1 SGHVS, CDR2 FQNEAQ. CDR3 amino acids: CASSARPEGRKLFF. Supplemented by reference TRBV7-8 and TRBJ1-4, the full variable domain reads GAGVSQSPRYKVAKRGQDVALRCDPISGHVSLFWYQQALGQGPEFLTYFQNEAQLDKSGLPSDRFFAERPEGSVSTLKIQRTQQEDSAVYLCASSARPEGRKLFFGSGTQLSVL.

The chain links TRBV12-3 or TRBV12-4 to TRBJ2-7. The CDR3 covers 13 residues. This CDR3 reads CASSLRATYEQYF.